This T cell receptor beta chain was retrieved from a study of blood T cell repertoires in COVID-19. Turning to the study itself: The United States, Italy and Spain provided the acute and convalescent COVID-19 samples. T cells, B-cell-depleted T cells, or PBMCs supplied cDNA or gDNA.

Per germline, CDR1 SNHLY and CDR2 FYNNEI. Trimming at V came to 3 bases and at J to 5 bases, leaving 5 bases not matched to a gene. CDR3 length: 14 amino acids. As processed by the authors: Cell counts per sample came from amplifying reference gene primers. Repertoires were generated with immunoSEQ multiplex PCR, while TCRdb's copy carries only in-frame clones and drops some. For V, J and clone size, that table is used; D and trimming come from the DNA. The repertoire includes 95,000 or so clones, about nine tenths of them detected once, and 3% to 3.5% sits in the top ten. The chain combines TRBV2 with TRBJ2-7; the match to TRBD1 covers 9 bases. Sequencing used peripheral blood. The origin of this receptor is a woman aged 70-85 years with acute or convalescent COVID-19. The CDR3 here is CASSDTQGAHEQYF. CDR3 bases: TGTGCCAGCAGTGATACACAGGGGGCCCACGAGCAGTACTTC.